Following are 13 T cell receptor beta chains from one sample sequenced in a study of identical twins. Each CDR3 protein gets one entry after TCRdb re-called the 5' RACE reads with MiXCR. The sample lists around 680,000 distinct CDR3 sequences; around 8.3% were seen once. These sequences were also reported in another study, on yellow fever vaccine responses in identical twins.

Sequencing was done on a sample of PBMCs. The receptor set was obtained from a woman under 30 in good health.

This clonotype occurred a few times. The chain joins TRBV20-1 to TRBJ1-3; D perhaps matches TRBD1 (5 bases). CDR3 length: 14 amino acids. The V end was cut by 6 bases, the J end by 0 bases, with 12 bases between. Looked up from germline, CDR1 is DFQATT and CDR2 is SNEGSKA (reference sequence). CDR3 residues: CSASDSLSGNTIYF. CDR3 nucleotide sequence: TGCAGTGCCAGCGACAGCCTCTCTGGAAACACCATATATTTT.

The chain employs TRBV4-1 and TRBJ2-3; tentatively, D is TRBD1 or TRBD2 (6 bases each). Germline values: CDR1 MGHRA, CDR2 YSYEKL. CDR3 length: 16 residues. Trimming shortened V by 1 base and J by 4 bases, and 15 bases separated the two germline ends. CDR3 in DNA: TGCGCCAGCAGCCAAGCGGGACCCGGGGGCCCAGATACGCAGTATTTT. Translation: CASSQAGPGGPDTQYF.

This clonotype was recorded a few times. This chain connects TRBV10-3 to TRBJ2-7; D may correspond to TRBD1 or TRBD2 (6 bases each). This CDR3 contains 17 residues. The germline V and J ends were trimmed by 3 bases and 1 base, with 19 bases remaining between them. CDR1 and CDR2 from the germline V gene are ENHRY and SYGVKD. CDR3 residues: CAISDSPGAGTSYEQYF. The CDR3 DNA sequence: TGTGCCATCAGTGACTCACCGGGGGCAGGGACTTCCTACGAGCAGTACTTC.

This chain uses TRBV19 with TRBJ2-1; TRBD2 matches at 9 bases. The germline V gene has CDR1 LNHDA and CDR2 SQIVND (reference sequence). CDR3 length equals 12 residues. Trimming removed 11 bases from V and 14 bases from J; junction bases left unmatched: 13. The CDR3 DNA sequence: TGTGCCTCGGGTCTAGCGGGATCCCAGGAGTTCTTC. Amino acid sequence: CASGLAGSQEFF.

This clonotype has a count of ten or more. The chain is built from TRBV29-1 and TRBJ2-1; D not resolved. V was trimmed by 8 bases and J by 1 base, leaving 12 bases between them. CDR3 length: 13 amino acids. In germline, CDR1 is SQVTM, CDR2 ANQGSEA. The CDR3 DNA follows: TGCAGCCTGGATGGTGGGTCCTACAATGAGCAGTTCTTC. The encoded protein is CSLDGGSYNEQFF.

This CDR3 reads CSASLWGELFF. The CDR3, as DNA: TGCAGTGCTAGTCTATGGGGGGAGCTGTTTTTT. The J gene is TRBJ2-2, the V gene TRBV20-1; D not resolved. The length of the CDR3 is 11 residues. Germline assignment: CDR1 DFQATT and CDR2 SNEGSKA (reference sequence). V lost 3 bases and J lost 8, with 7 bases in between.

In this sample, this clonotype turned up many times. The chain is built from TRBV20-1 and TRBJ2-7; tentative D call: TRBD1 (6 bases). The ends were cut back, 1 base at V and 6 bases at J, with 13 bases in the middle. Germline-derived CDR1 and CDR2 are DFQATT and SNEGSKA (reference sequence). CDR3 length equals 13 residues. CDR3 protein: CSARALQGIEQYF. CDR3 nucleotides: TGCAGTGCTAGAGCCCTACAGGGAATCGAGCAGTACTTC.

The CDR3 loop is CSARHTSGDYNEQFF. The CDR3 nucleotides read TGCAGTGCTAGGCATACTAGCGGGGACTACAATGAGCAGTTCTTC. The genes are TRBV20-1 and TRBJ2-1, with 10 bases identical to TRBD2. Germline trimming cut 3 bases from V and 3 bases from J; bases unmatched to any gene: 5. The CDR3 spans 15 residues. Germline CDR1 reads DFQATT; CDR2 reads SNEGSKA (reference sequence).

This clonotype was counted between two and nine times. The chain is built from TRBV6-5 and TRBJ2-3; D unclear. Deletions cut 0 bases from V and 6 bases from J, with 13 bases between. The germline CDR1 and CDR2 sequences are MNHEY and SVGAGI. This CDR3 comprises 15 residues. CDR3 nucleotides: TGTGCCAGCAGTTACTCGAGCACAATCAGGGATACGCAGTATTTT. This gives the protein CASSYSSTIRDTQYF.

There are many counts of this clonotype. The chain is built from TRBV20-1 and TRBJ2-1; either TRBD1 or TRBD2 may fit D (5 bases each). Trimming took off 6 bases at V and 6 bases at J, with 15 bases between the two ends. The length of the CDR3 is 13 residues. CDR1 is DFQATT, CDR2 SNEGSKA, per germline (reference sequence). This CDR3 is CSASRDGFNEQFF. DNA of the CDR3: TGCAGTGCCAGCCGGGACGGATTCAATGAGCAGTTCTTC.

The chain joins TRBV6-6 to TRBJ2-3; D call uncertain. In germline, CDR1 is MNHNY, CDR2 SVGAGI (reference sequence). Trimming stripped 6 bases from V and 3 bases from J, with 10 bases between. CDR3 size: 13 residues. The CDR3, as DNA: TGTGCCAGCAGGAGTAGTGAGACAGATACGCAGTATTTT. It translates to CASRSSETDTQYF.

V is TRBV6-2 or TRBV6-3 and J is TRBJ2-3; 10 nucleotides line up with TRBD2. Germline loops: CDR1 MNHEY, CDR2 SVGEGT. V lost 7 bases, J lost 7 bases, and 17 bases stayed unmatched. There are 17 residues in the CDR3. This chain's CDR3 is CASTGTSVTTLLHTQYF. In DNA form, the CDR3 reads TGTGCCAGCACCGGGACTAGCGTCACAACTTTGCTCCATACGCAGTATTTT.

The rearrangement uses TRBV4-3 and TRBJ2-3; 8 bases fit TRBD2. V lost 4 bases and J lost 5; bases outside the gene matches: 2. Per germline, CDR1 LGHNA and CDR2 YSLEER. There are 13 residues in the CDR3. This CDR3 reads CASSPTSVDTQYF. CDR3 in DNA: TGCGCCAGCAGCCCGACTAGCGTAGATACGCAGTATTTT.